Described below is a single T cell receptor (beta chain) sequence and its context. Its antigen has not been determined. No base qualities exist here, and no much larger clone lies one base off it. This sample is part of a study of OX40 agonist ivuxolimab in advanced cancers. About the investigation overall: Ivuxolimab was a fully human IgG2 agonistic monoclonal antibody targeting the costimulatory receptor OX40 (CD134). Intravenous ivuxolimab was administered to patients every 2 weeks at six dose levels: 0.01, 0.1, 0.3, 1.5, 3 and 10 mg/kg. Of the roughly 54 dose-escalation patients, hepatocellular carcinoma was present in approximately 20, melanoma in around 15, renal cell carcinoma in 9 and head and neck cancer in 9. In the dose-escalation cohort, nearly 85% of patients were male, and the mean age was approximately 60 years with a range of about 20 to 79. Prior anti-PD-1, anti-PD-L1 or anti-CTLA-4 therapy was permitted, and approximately 40% of dose-escalation patients had received checkpoint inhibitors. Partial responses occurred in three dose-escalation patients: two with cutaneous melanoma and one with hepatocellular carcinoma. The purpose of peripheral TCRbeta sequencing was to test whether ivuxolimab changed TCR sequence diversity and led to clonal T-cell expansion. The paper reports the monotherapy dose-escalation portion (N of about 50 patients) of the phase I ivuxolimab trial.

Broad study findings and their caveats: The antigen specificity of the clonally expanded peripheral T cells was not determined. Low levels of normalized T-cell clonal expansion were also shown by some nonresponding patients. After ivuxolimab, more expanded clones were found on average in CD8+ T cells than in CD4+ T cells. Partial responders in the 0.1-3.0 mg/kg groups had among the lowest normalized peripheral clonal expansion, especially among CD8+ T cells. At doses from 0.1 to 3.0 mg/kg, clonal expansion was seen in both CD4+ and CD8+ blood T cells between baseline and week 6.

Patients with a history of autoimmune disease or receiving systemic immunosuppression were excluded from the trial. Peripheral blood for TCR sequencing was collected from all dose cohorts at baseline, on cycle 4 day 1, and on cycle 7 day 1. Samples were obtained from an open-label, multicenter, first-in-human phase I dose-escalation trial of ivuxolimab. The trial enrolled adults with locally advanced or metastatic head and neck squamous cell, hepatocellular, melanoma or renal cell carcinoma. CD4+ and CD8+ T cells were sorted separately from peripheral blood before TCR sequencing. To sequence the TCRbeta CDR3 region, genomic DNA was isolated from the sorted cells. The immunoSEQ Assay was used to sequence the TCRbeta CDR3 regions. Here the immuneACCESS table is served through TCRdb, limited to in-frame sequences with V and J called. Missing clones are a known gap in these copies; in checked studies unresolved V genes cover under half, and the rest lacks a known reason. Within this sample are about 78,000 clones, with roughly 92% of them counted one time only. The ten most abundant clones make up roughly 2.8% of the sample.

The sequence derives from an adult with an advanced solid tumor such as melanoma, head and neck, liver or kidney cancer. The sample in question was CD4+ or CD8+ T cells sorted from blood, obtained in a trial of the OX40 agonist ivuxolimab.

The DNA sequence is TGTGCCAGCAGCTTAGCCGGATCCTACGAGCAGTACTTC. Translated, this gives CASSLAGSYEQYF. Recombination connected TRBV13 to TRBJ2-7, with the D gene uncertain. The CDR1 and CDR2 encoded by the germline V gene (reference sequence) are PRHDT and FYEKMQ. V drops 1 base and J drops 1 base, leaving 5 bases in between. The CDR3 runs 13 residues from the cysteine to the phenylalanine. Only the CDR3 region is kept as DNA, spanning 39 bases read in frame from base 1.